These 6 T cell receptor beta chains came from one sample sequenced in a study of T cells in tuberculosis. The assay was immunoSEQ multiplex PCR, and TCRdb's table has in-frame clones only and misses some. The sample has 85,000 to 100,000 clones, just over 90% seen once. Thawed, overnight-rested PBMC were stained with GMM-loaded CD1B tetramer, viability dye and anti-CD3, then sorted. The CD1B tetramers carried C32 glucose monomycolate purified from Rhodococcus equi. Sequenced input: CD1b-GMM tetramer-negative cells sorted from PBMCs. The receptors derive from an adult woman with latent tuberculosis.

This chain links TRBV7-9 with TRBJ2-1, with D possibly TRBD1 on 6 matching bases. Deletions cut 5 bases from V and 2 bases from J, with 16 bases between. CDR3 length: 16 residues. Germline V gene lookup returns CDR1 SEHNR and CDR2 FQNEAQ (reference sequence). CDR3 nucleotide sequence: TGTGCCAGCAGCGCCCTAACCAGGGGCCCCTACAATGAGCAGTTCTTC. Translation gives CASSALTRGPYNEQFF.

The CDR3 DNA reads as TGTGCCAGCAGCCGCCCGGGACAGGGTGGCGAGCAGTTCTTC. Its protein product is CASSRPGQGGEQFF. The V call is TRBV14, the J call TRBJ2-1; 9 bases line up with TRBD1. The germline V gene has CDR1 SGHDN and CDR2 FVKESK. The CDR3 spans 14 residues. The ends lost 4 bases at V and 10 bases at J; junction bases unmatched: 8.

The rearrangement links TRBV19 to TRBJ2-3; D may be TRBD2 (5 bases). Trimming shortened V by 2 bases and J by 4 bases, and 10 bases separated the two germline ends. Per germline, CDR1 LNHDA and CDR2 SQIVND (reference sequence). This CDR3 is built from 14 residues. For the CDR3, the DNA is TGTGCCAGTAGTATAAAGGTCGGGGCAGATACGCAGTATTTT. Protein product: CASSIKVGADTQYF. Together with reference TRBV19 and TRBJ2-3, the CDR3 gives the full variable domain: DGGITQSPKYLFRKEGQNVTLSCEQNLNHDAMYWYRQDPGQGLRLIYYSQIVNDFQKGDIAEGYSVSREKKESFPLTVTSAQKNPTAFYLCASSIKVGADTQYFGPGTRLTVL.

This chain links TRBV6-5 with TRBJ1-1, with D possibly being TRBD1 (5 bases). Trimming left V 2 bases short and J 3 bases short, with 10 bases between. Germline V gene lookup returns CDR1 MNHEY and CDR2 SVGAGI. This CDR3 comprises 14 residues. CDR3 nucleotide sequence: TGTGCCAGCAGTTACGGAGGGACGTACACTGAAGCTTTCTTT. It yields the protein CASSYGGTYTEAFF.

The gene calls are TRBV2 and TRBJ1-2; weak D call: TRBD1 (5 bases). V lost 2 bases and J 4 bases, leaving 23 bases between the germline ends. CDR3 size: 18 residues. Germline CDR1 reads SNHLY; CDR2 reads FYNNEI. CDR3 sequence reads: CASSESVQGLGMGYGYTF. CDR3 nucleotide sequence: TGTGCCAGCAGTGAATCGGTTCAGGGATTGGGCATGGGCTATGGCTACACCTTC.

V is TRBV7-2 and J is TRBJ1-1; possibly TRBD1 for D (6 bases). The CDR3 is 15 amino acids. CDR1 and CDR2 from the germline V gene are SGHTA and FQGNSA. Trimming pared 2 bases from V and 4 bases from J, leaving 14 bases between. CDR3 in DNA: TGTGCCAGCAGCTTAAGGTCAGGGGAGGGCACTGAAGCTTTCTTT. This encodes CASSLRSGEGTEAFF.